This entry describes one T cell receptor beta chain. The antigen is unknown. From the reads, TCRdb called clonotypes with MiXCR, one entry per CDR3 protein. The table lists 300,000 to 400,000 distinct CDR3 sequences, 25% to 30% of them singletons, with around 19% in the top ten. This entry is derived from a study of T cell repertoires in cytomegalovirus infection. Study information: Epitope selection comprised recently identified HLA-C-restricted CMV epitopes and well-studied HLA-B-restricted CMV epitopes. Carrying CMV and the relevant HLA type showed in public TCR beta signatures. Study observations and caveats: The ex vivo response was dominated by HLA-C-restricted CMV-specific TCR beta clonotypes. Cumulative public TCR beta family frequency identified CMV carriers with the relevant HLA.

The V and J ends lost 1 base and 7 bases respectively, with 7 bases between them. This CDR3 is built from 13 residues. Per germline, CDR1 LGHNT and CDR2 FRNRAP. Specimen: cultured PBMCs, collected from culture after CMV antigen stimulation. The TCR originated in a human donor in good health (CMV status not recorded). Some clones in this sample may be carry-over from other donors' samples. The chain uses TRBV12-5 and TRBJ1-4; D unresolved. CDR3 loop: CASGLGRIEKLFF. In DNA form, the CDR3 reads TGTGCTAGTGGTTTGGGACGGATTGAAAAACTGTTTTTT.